This TCR beta chain was sequenced in a study of human T cells and chemical hapten exposure. Study results and limitations: Among expanded TCRs, significantly more large CDR3 similarity clusters formed than among controls.

Germline V gene lookup returns CDR1 MDHEN and CDR2 SYDVKM. CDR3 length equals 12 residues. The V gene lost 7 bases and the J gene lost 5 bases, with 8 bases spanning the gap. Documented time point: patch test 1, 2 weeks after DPC sensitization. The treatment: therapeutic diphenylcyclopropenone sensitization with weekly scalp DPC. As for this clonotype: Its antigen is unidentified.

Individual cDNA molecules in this library carried unique molecular identifiers. TCRdb reprocessed the RACE reads via MiXCR and lists one record per CDR3 protein. This sample carries about 120,000 distinct CDR3 sequences, roughly 15% of them seen once, and the ten largest clones take roughly 0.92%. The sequence was collected from a young man with alopecia areata. Some clones in this sample may be carry-over from other donors' samples. Sequenced here: whole blood, sampled in connection with sensitization to the hapten diphenylcyclopropenone (DPC). The chain links TRBV28 to TRBJ1-4, with a tentative D call TRBD1 (5 bases). CDR3 DNA: TGTGCCAGCAAGCAGGGAAATGAAAAACTGTTTTTT. Its translation: CASKQGNEKLFF.